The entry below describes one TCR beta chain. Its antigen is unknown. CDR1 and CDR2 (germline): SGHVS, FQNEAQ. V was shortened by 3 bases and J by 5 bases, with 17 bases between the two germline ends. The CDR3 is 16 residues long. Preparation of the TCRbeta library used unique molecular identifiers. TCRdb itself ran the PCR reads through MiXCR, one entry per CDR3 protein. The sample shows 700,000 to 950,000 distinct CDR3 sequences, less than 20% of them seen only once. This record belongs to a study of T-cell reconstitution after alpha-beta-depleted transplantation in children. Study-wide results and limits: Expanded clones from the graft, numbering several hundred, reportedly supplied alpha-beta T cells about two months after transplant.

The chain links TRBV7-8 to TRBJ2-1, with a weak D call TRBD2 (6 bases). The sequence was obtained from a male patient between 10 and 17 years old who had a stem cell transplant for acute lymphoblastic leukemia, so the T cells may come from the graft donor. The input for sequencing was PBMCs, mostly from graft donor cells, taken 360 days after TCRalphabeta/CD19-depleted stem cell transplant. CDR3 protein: CASSFPGLINNNEQFF. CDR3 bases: TGTGCCAGCAGCTTCCCGGGACTTATTAACAACAATGAGCAGTTCTTC.